These T cell receptor beta chains were read from a single sample in a study of T cell responses to AZD1222 COVID-19 vaccine. Only in-frame clones appear in the TCRdb table, and some are missing; sequencing was by immunoSEQ multiplex PCR. This table holds 130,000 or so clones, approximately 84% found once. The input for sequencing was peripheral blood, taken on day 0 of AZD1222 vaccination. The receptors were gathered from an adult in good health. Each CDR3 is given with its conserved first and last residue. A D gene is named only where the DNA matches it firmly. Some rows have no size entry. The others give once, few or many, or a class for an expanded clone.

d_call	v_call	clone_size	j_call	cdr3_length	cdr3_nt	cdr3_aa
NA	TRBV6-2/TRBV6-3	once	TRBJ1-5	16	TGTGCCAGCAGTTACGGGGGGCATAGGGGCAATCAGCCCCAGCATTTT	CASSYGGHRGNQPQHF
NA	TRBV5-1	NA	TRBJ2-2	14	TGCGCCAGCAGAAGACGGACGAACACCGGGGAGCTGTTTTTT	CASRRRTNTGELFF
TRBD1	TRBV5-5	once	TRBJ2-5	15	TGTGCCAGCAGTTTTACCGGGACAGGGGGAGAGACCCAGTACTTC	CASSFTGTGGETQYF
NA	TRBV5-1	NA	TRBJ2-2	17	TGCGCCAGCAGCTTTATGGTGGGCAGGGAGAGAACCGGGGAGCTGTTTTTT	CASSFMVGRERTGELFF
NA	TRBV6-1	NA	TRBJ2-1	12	TGTGCCAGCAGTGACGTCGGGGGGCCTCCGTTCTTC	CASSDVGGPPFF
NA	TRBV20-1	NA	TRBJ1-4	15	TGCAGTGCTAGTGCTCCGGGGGTTGGTAATGAAAAACTGTTTTTT	CSASAPGVGNEKLFF
TRBD1	TRBV7-9	NA	TRBJ1-2	16	TGTGCCAGCAGCCCCCGCTACCTCGGACAGGGTGGGGGCTACACCTTC	CASSPRYLGQGGGYTF
TRBD2	TRBV6-4	NA	TRBJ2-3	15	TGTGCCAGCAGTGTTCTAGCGGGGGCGGGAGATACGCAGTATTTT	CASSVLAGAGDTQYF
TRBD1	TRBV7-9	NA	TRBJ1-5	15	TGTGCCAGCAGCGAGACAGGGCCCGGCAATCAGCCCCAGCATTTT	CASSETGPGNQPQHF
NA	TRBV6-5	NA	TRBJ2-2	12	TGTGCCAGCAGTTCCCCGCCAGGGGAGCTGTTTTTT	CASSSPPGELFF
NA	TRBV9	NA	TRBJ1-2	16	TGTGCCAGCAGCCTAGAAGCTTTCCCAGGGGACGGTGGCTACACCTTC	CASSLEAFPGDGGYTF
NA	TRBV3-1/TRBV3-2	NA	TRBJ1-3	15	TGTGCCAGCAGTGACCCTACGCTCTCTGGAAACACCATATATTTT	CASSDPTLSGNTIYF
NA	TRBV2	NA	TRBJ2-3	15	TGTGCCAGCACCTGGGGGGCTACGCGCAGAGATACGCAGTATTTT	CASTWGATRRDTQYF
NA	TRBV24-1	NA	TRBJ1-3	13	TGTGCCACGGGACCCAGTGGTGGAAACACCATATATTTT	CATGPSGGNTIYF
TRBD1	TRBV6-5	NA	TRBJ2-3	15	TGTGCCAGCAGAGGGACAGGGGGCCCCGCAGATACGCAGTATTTT	CASRGTGGPADTQYF
NA	TRBV5-8	NA	TRBJ1-2	15	TGTGCCAGCAGCTTGGGGGCTGGGGGTCTAGAAGGCTACACCTTC	CASSLGAGGLEGYTF
NA	TRBV6-2/TRBV6-3	NA	TRBJ1-1	16	TGTGCCAGCAGTCACGGGGGGAGGGCGCCGAACACTGAAGCTTTCTTT	CASSHGGRAPNTEAFF
NA	TRBV5-1	NA	TRBJ1-1	13	TGCGCCAGCAGCCCTCCAGGGGATTTTGAAGCTTTCTTT	CASSPPGDFEAFF
NA	TRBV3-1/TRBV3-2	NA	TRBJ2-7	17	TGTGCCAGCAGCCAAGATCTGGGGGGGGCCCCCTCCTACGAGCAGTACTTC	CASSQDLGGAPSYEQYF
NA	TRBV6-5	NA	TRBJ1-2	13	TGTGCCAGCAGTCCCAGGGTTTCATATGGCTACACCTTC	CASSPRVSYGYTF
NA	TRBV28	NA	TRBJ2-7	14	TGTGCCAGCAGGGGCACTGGGAGCTCCTACGAGCAGTACTTC	CASRGTGSSYEQYF
NA	TRBV3-1/TRBV3-2	NA	TRBJ2-3	14	TGTGCCAGCAGCCGGACCCTGAGCACAGATACGCAGTATTTT	CASSRTLSTDTQYF
NA	TRBV7-2	few	TRBJ1-5	13	TGTGCCAGCAGCTTGCAGGCCAATCAGCCCCAGCATTTT	CASSLQANQPQHF
NA	TRBV11-2	NA	TRBJ1-5	15	TGTGCCAGCAGCCCTGACGACAGGAGGAATCAGCCCCAGCATTTT	CASSPDDRRNQPQHF
NA	TRBV27	NA	TRBJ2-2	16	TGTGCCAGCACCCTAGCCCCAGGAGTGAACACCGGGGAGCTGTTTTTT	CASTLAPGVNTGELFF
NA	TRBV7-6	NA	TRBJ1-6	12	TGTGCCAGCAGCCCACTCGGGGTCCCACTCCACTTT	CASSPLGVPLHF
NA	TRBV5-1	NA	TRBJ1-3	14	TGCGCCAGCAGCTTGGCCGGTAGGGGGTCTACCATATATTTT	CASSLAGRGSTIYF